This entry is about one T cell receptor beta chain. Its antigen is as yet unknown. The study sequenced TCR beta in blood CD8+ and CD4+ T cells. Reverse transcription of 0.5 to 1 ug RNA used random hexamers. Amplification of TCR beta CDR3 spanned 54 Vbeta and 13 Jbeta via immunoSEQ multiplex PCR. TCRdb re-derived calls from the immunoSEQ multiplex PCR reads in MiXCR, one entry per CDR3 protein. This table holds some 76,000 distinct CDR3 sequences, around 90% found once. Trimming left V 2 bases short and J 1 base short, with 6 bases between. CDR3 length equals 14 residues. In germline, CDR1 is MNHEY, CDR2 SMNVEV (reference sequence). The source of the sample is a study of CD8 T cells in Susac syndrome. Study findings and constraints: An acknowledgment was made by the study that its TCR sequencing and HLA analysis involved relatively few individuals.

The sequence was collected from a human donor with multiple sclerosis. Sequencing was performed on CD8+ T cells from PBMCs. The gene calls are TRBV27 and TRBJ1-5; D remains unclear. The CDR3 DNA reads as TGTGCCAGCAGTTTAGTGGGGAGCAATCAGCCCCAGCATTTT. Residues: CASSLVGSNQPQHF.